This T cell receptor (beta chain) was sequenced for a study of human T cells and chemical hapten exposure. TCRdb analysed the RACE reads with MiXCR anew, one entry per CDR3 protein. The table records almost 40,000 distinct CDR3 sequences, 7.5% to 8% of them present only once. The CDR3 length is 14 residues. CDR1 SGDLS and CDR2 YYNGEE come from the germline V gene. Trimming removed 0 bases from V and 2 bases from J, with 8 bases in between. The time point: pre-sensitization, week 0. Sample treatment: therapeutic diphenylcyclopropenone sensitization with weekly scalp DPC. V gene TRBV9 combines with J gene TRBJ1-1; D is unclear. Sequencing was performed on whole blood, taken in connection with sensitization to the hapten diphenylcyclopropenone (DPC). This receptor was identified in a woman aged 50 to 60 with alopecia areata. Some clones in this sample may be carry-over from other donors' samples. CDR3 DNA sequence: TGTGCCAGCAGCGTAGCTGGGAGTAACACTGAAGCTTTCTTT. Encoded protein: CASSVAGSNTEAFF.